The 18 T cell receptor beta chains below were found in one sample sequenced in a study of radiation and T cells in renal cell carcinoma. Produced via immunoSEQ multiplex PCR; TCRdb's table is partial and in-frame only. The data show 85,000 to 100,000 clones, 70% to 90% seen once. Time point in this sample: baseline pretreatment blood. Treatment described: 15 Gy SBRT to primary tumor, nephrectomy 4 weeks later. This specimen consisted of blood, obtained from a patient whose treatment included radiotherapy and nephrectomy. The receptors derive from a man aged 45-65 years with renal cell carcinoma.

V usage is TRBV10-2 and J usage is TRBJ2-2; D may be TRBD1 (6 bases). The ends were cut back, 5 bases at V and 3 bases at J, with 22 bases in the middle. Germline assignment: CDR1 WSHSY and CDR2 SAAADI. The CDR3 sequence is 18 residues long. The chain's CDR3 is CASSIKGGQGLDTGELFF. The CDR3 DNA reads TGCGCCAGCAGTATTAAAGGTGGTCAGGGGCTAGACACCGGGGAGCTGTTTTTT.

The chain is built from TRBV5-1 and TRBJ2-5; TRBD2 is a possible D gene (5 bases). Per the germline V gene, CDR1 is SGHRS and CDR2 is YFSETQ. The V end lost 2 bases, the J end lost 0 bases, and 11 bases lay between the germline ends. This CDR3 region has 15 residues. CDR3 residues: CASSFAGVNQETQYF. The CDR3 nucleotides are TGCGCCAGCAGCTTCGCCGGGGTCAACCAAGAGACCCAGTACTTC.

The rearrangement links TRBV5-1 to TRBJ1-2; D is unclear. This CDR3 has 15 residues. Trimming removed 0 bases from V and 3 bases from J, with 12 bases in between. Germline values: CDR1 SGHRS, CDR2 YFSETQ. CDR3 nucleotides: TGCGCCAGCAGCTTGGAGGCGGCCGGGTACTATGGCTACACCTTC. Protein product: CASSLEAAGYYGYTF.

The gene calls are TRBV10-3 and TRBJ1-2; D remains ambiguous. The CDR3 has 12 amino acids. Germline-derived CDR1 and CDR2 are ENHRY and SYGVKD. Between the trimmed V and J ends, which lost 3 bases and 5 bases, there was a span of 7 bases. The CDR3 sequence is CAISDYEYGYTF. The CDR3 DNA reads TGTGCCATCAGTGATTACGAGTATGGCTACACCTTC.

The chain recombines TRBV5-1 with TRBJ1-2; D remains ambiguous. V shed 3 bases and J shed 2 bases, with 5 bases lying between them. The CDR3 has 12 amino acids. Germline V CDR1 and CDR2: SGHRS, YFSETQ. The CDR3 reads CASSSGNYGYTF. The CDR3 DNA reads as TGCGCCAGCAGCTCGGGAAACTATGGCTACACCTTC.

The chain joins TRBV4-1 to TRBJ1-3, with D uncertain. Trimming took 0 bases from V and 0 from J, leaving 6 bases between them. Germline values: CDR1 MGHRA, CDR2 YSYEKL. This CDR3 has 15 amino acids. This CDR3 reads CASSQDRTSGNTIYF. DNA for the CDR3: TGCGCCAGCAGCCAAGACAGGACCTCTGGAAACACCATATATTTT.

This rearrangement joins TRBV7-9 to TRBJ1-3; D gene unclear. CDR1 is SEHNR and CDR2 is FQNEAQ in the germline V gene (reference sequence). This CDR3 region has 15 residues. With 2 bases removed from V and 0 bases from J, the gap between germline ends came to 8 bases. The CDR3 bases are TGTGCCAGCAGCTTAAATCGGATCTCTGGAAACACCATATATTTT. Translated: CASSLNRISGNTIYF.

V usage is TRBV7-3 and J usage is TRBJ2-1; D possibly corresponds to TRBD1 (6 bases). With 5 bases removed from V and 3 bases from J, the gap between germline ends came to 14 bases. Germline V gene sequence: CDR1 SGHTA, CDR2 FQGTGA. The CDR3 sequence is 15 residues long. CDR3 loop: CASSSATGFYNEQFF. DNA of the CDR3: TGTGCCAGCAGCAGCGCGACAGGATTCTACAATGAGCAGTTCTTC.

J is TRBJ1-1 and V is TRBV4-1; D perhaps matches TRBD1 (6 bases). The CDR3 loop spans 15 amino acids. Germline loops: CDR1 MGHRA, CDR2 YSYEKL. Trimming shortened V by 4 bases and J by 1 base, and 13 bases separated the two germline ends. CDR3 amino acids: CASSPRDIPNTEAFF. The DNA of the CDR3 is TGCGCCAGCAGCCCGCGGGACATTCCGAACACTGAAGCTTTCTTT.

The rearrangement links TRBV5-1 to TRBJ2-5; D may correspond to TRBD1 or TRBD2 (7 bases each). Trimming left V 1 base short and J 4 bases short, with 20 bases between. The CDR3 is 17 residues long. Germline lookup yields CDR1 SGHRS and CDR2 YFSETQ. The CDR3 bases are TGCGCCAGCAGCTTGTCCCCGGCAGGGGGGGAACCAGAGACCCAGTACTTC. Translated, it gives CASSLSPAGGEPETQYF.

This chain connects TRBV27 to TRBJ2-2; D may be TRBD1 or TRBD2 (5 bases each). V was cut by 3 bases and J by 0 bases, with 8 bases left in between. The CDR3 is 15 residues long. Germline V gene lookup returns CDR1 MNHEY and CDR2 SMNVEV (reference sequence). The CDR3 here is CASSFGGTNTGELFF. The CDR3 DNA sequence: TGTGCCAGCAGTTTTGGGGGAACGAACACCGGGGAGCTGTTTTTT.

The rearrangement uses TRBV5-1 and TRBJ2-7; 13 bases fit TRBD2. This CDR3 region has 15 residues. Germline CDR1 and CDR2: SGHRS and YFSETQ. The V segment lost 4 bases and the J segment 2 bases; nucleotides outside the gene matches: 3. The CDR3 nucleotides read TGCGCCAGCAGCCCCGGACTAGCGGGAGCCTACGAGCAGTACTTC. This sequence encodes CASSPGLAGAYEQYF.

This chain connects TRBV10-3 to TRBJ1-1; 7 bases align to TRBD1. Germline CDR1 is ENHRY and CDR2 is SYGVKD. The J segment lost 1 base and the V segment lost 6 bases, leaving 2 bases of the junction unmatched. The CDR3 has 13 amino acids. The CDR3 DNA is TGTGCCATCAGGGGGGACAGGAACACTGAAGCTTTCTTT. It encodes CAIRGDRNTEAFF.

J is TRBJ2-7 and V is TRBV27; D not resolved. The germline V gene has CDR1 MNHEY and CDR2 SMNVEV (reference sequence). The germline V and J ends were trimmed by 3 bases and 7 bases, with 4 bases remaining between them. The CDR3 length is 10 residues. The chain's CDR3 is CASSLREQYF. The DNA for the CDR3 is TGTGCCAGCAGTTTGAGGGAGCAGTACTTC.

This rearrangement joins TRBV5-4 to TRBJ2-7, with D perhaps being TRBD1 or TRBD2 (5 bases each). Trimming cost V 4 bases and J 9 bases, with 14 bases left between them. The germline V gene encodes CDR1 SGHNT and CDR2 YYREEE (reference sequence). This CDR3 region has 12 residues. The chain's CDR3 is CASSTRDLGQYF. CDR3 in DNA: TGTGCCAGCAGCACCCGGGACCTCGGGCAGTACTTC.

The V gene is TRBV6-1, the J gene TRBJ1-2, with D tentatively TRBD1 (6 bases). V lost 5 bases to trimming and J lost 0 bases, with 10 bases between them. CDR3 length: 14 amino acids. Germline V gene lookup returns CDR1 MNHNS and CDR2 SASEGT. The DNA for the CDR3 is TGTGCCAGCAGTACAGGGTTGGCTAACTATGGCTACACCTTC. Translated: CASSTGLANYGYTF.

This clone was recorded once. This chain uses TRBV19 with TRBJ2-2, with D perhaps TRBD1 or TRBD2 (6 bases each). CDR3 length: 15 amino acids. Looked up from germline, CDR1 is LNHDA and CDR2 is SQIVND (reference sequence). Trimming took 3 bases from V and 5 from J, leaving 13 bases between them. The CDR3 DNA reads as TGTGCCAGTAGTATGGAGGGGGGCAGGACCGGGGAGCTGTTTTTT. Translation: CASSMEGGRTGELFF.

The rearrangement links TRBV5-4 to TRBJ2-3; D unclear. The CDR3 covers 15 residues. Germline lookup yields CDR1 SGHNT and CDR2 YYREEE (reference sequence). V lost 1 base to trimming and J lost 1 base, with 10 bases between them. This CDR3 is CASSLPSTGTDTQYF. The CDR3 region has the DNA TGTGCCAGCAGCTTGCCCTCGACTGGCACAGATACGCAGTATTTT.